This TCR beta chain comes out of a study of cytomegalovirus exposure and HLA in healthy donors (dated 2017 in TCRdb). About the full investigation: According to an earlier analysis of several hundred of the donors, 150 million to 200 million T cells yielded 117 million unique TCR beta sequences and about 300 Gb of sequence data. An early release covering about 600 HLA-typed donors comprised about 320 gigabases of sequencing data and 65 million to 100 million unique TCR sequences. Of the roughly 430 genotyped donors, 65% to 90% fell in the genetic ancestry cluster associated with self-reported Caucasian donors. The study was designed to test whether signatures of past pathogen exposure could be identified by cataloging public T cell receptors. The T cell repertoires of 666 subjects were profiled by immunosequencing and related to cytomegalovirus serostatus. In addition to the first cohort of roughly 670 subjects, a separate validation cohort of 120 different subjects was used. High-throughput TCR immunosequencing, statistical association of individual TCRs with disease status, and machine learning were combined to predict cytomegalovirus infection status. In a later analysis, previously published TCR beta repertoires from some 640 donors were re-analyzed and high-resolution HLA genotyping was added so that TCR occurrence patterns could be studied. Rather than drawing on any new phenotypic data, the later analysis identified candidate immune exposures from TCR beta sequences and the way those sequences occurred across donors. An earlier analysis of approximately 500 of the donors applied high-throughput TCR beta sequencing to assess whether each TCR beta V gene segment acted as functional or pseudogenic. Donor age, sex, ethnicity and CMV serostatus were compiled alongside the repertoire data. A later genetic analysis used genome-wide SNP genotypes for about three fifths of the roughly 700 donors, treating that subset as a discovery cohort. All discovery cohort repertoires had been generated on a single sequencing platform. Both class I and class II loci were covered by HLA typing, at four-digit resolution. The number of donors typed differed by locus, with 629-630 for A, B, C, DRB1 and DQB1, roughly 520 for DQA1, approximately 570 for DPA1, and approximately 470 for DPB1. Because of strong linkage in the cohort, four or five DR-DQ haplotypes were treated as single units for association and clustering. Among under 450 genotyped donors of the cohort, an average of approximately 230,000 unique TCR beta nucleotide sequences were sequenced per donor, around 20% of them non-productive. What the authors observed across the whole study: Correlated functional status among segregating V segments might reflect linkage disequilibrium, but an unknown experimental factor could not be ruled out. A later analysis found that HLA-associated TCR beta chains were more clonally expanded and had lower generation probabilities than equally common non-associated chains. The earlier analysis of a few hundred of the donors excluded some 16 rarely observed V segments, including chromosome 9 orphons, because counts were too low. In both the original and validation cohorts, the classifier was reported to diagnose cytomegalovirus status with high specificity and sensitivity. A later analysis associated some 17,000 TCR beta sequences with specific HLA alleles at a false discovery rate of 0.05. Presence/absence analyses assumed roughly uniform sequencing depth across donors, an assumption that may not hold. A later analysis found that TCR association rates varied across HLA loci, with DRB1 alleles showing the most associated TCRs and HLA-C alleles the fewest. A further reported finding was that TCR beta sequences accurately predicted the HLA-A and HLA-B alleles for most subjects in the first cohort. An earlier analysis of approximately 500 of the donors showed that most TCR beta V segments appeared in productive rearrangements either about 87% or about 30% of the time, which broadly matched IMGT annotations. In vitro tests confirmed that a few of the cytomegalovirus-associated TCR beta chains recognize cytomegalovirus antigens. Assigning TCR associations to individual alleles was difficult when HLA alleles, especially DR and DQ, strongly co-occurred. A total of 150 to 200 TCR beta chains were listed by the study as associated with cytomegalovirus. According to a later analysis, parvovirus B19, influenza, CMV and Epstein-Barr virus appeared linked to several top co-occurrence clusters. A cluster of highly shared sequence variants was judged likely to represent a technical artifact of the sequencing pipeline. V-gene and J-gene trimming of TCR beta chains was associated with a missense DCLRE1C variant in a later genetic analysis, and the association was replicated in an independent cohort. Compared with the 666-donor mean, donors in an Asian-associated ancestry cluster had fewer N-insertions in productive TCRs, according to a later genetic analysis. CMV serostatus was the only immune exposure information available for the cohort. The cohort was sequenced for TCR beta chains only, and without alpha or paired-chain data the features that could be detected were limited. According to a later analysis, most CMV-associated TCR beta chains appeared to be HLA-restricted, and the HLA associations seemed to be driven largely by CMV exposure. Because some donors lacked HLA typing at each locus, the association tests relied only on the typed subset. It was suggested by the authors that the approach could potentially be generalized to other disease states and immunological phenotypes. Because the 87-base-pair reads could not distinguish some IMGT-functional V segments, including TRBV6-2 and TRBV6-3, those segments were excluded. Most TCR sequences were seen in very few donors, while some public TCRs were found in many individuals.

Its CDR3 holds 14 amino acids, cysteine through phenylalanine. Just CDR3 DNA is preserved here, 42 bases in frame from base 1. Deletion took 3 bases off V and 6 bases off J, with a span of 15 bases between the germline ends. Looking up the germline V gene yields CDR1 MGHRA and CDR2 YSYEKL. Comment on this clone: It has no known antigen specificity. Nothing much larger sits one base from this clone, and base qualities are not available.

The library was produced with the immunoSEQ multiplex PCR assay. The multiplex PCR relied on a mix of 60 forward primers for TCR Vbeta segments and 13 reverse primers for TCR Jbeta segments. Amplification of the CDR3 region of rearranged TCR beta genes was performed with a multiplex PCR assay on genomic DNA. Amplified TCR beta libraries were sequenced as 87-base-pair reads on the Illumina HiSeq System. Under the source paper's analysis protocol: A later analysis counted tens of millions of unique TCR beta chains across the 650 to 800 repertoires, and roughly 10 million of these chains were shared by at least two donors. To remove PCR and sequencing errors, raw reads were error-corrected and collapsed into unique sequences using a nearest-neighbor algorithm that merged closely related sequences. V, D and J gene segments were assigned by aligning CDR3 sequences to IMGT reference sequences. For a sequence to be retained, a match of at least six nucleotides to both a V gene segment and a J gene segment was required. Rearrangements were classified as productive when the CDR3 lacked stop codons and remained in frame with V and J, and all other rearrangements were classified as non-productive. Following IMGT convention, CDR3 was defined as the stretch from the second conserved V-encoded cysteine to the conserved J-encoded phenylalanine. In an earlier analysis of 587 of the donors, sequences lacking an unambiguous match to a single V gene segment were excluded. In an earlier analysis of some 590 of the donors, a V segment was called functional when productive rearrangements were above 56.7%, and segregating when the standard deviation between donors exceeded 5%. A statistical classification framework was built to diagnose cytomegalovirus status from the catalog of TCR beta chain sequences. V and J gene assignment, in a later analysis, came from comparing TCR nucleotide sequences with IMGT/GENE-DB human TR gene sequences. A later analysis assigned CDR3 sequences and most-parsimonious VDJ recombination scenarios with the TCRdist pipeline. In a later analysis, each TCR beta chain was defined by its CDR3 amino acid sequence together with its V-gene family, and reads without a unique V-gene family were excluded. In a later analysis, 500 to 650 highly shared, low-generation-probability nucleotide sequences were removed to address suspected cross-contamination and a sequencing artifact. For each public chain, a later analysis derived a clonal expansion index from normalized ranks of inferred template counts within each repertoire. A later analysis computed generation probabilities with a VDJ recombination model fitted to out-of-frame rearrangements, and checked the results against IGoR. A later analysis scored TCR-TCR, TCR-HLA and TCR-CMV co-occurrence with hypergeometric tests, applying a repertoire-size bias correction to TCR pairs. A later analysis estimated false discovery rates by permuting HLA or CMV assignments 20 times. In a later analysis, co-occurring TCRs were grouped using DBSCAN, with TCRdist sequence similarity added in when clustering inside HLA-allele-positive subsets. For co-occurrence clustering, repertoires with fewer than 30,000 or more than 120,000 public chains were excluded, along with a handful of repertoires with anomalous nucleotide sharing. Not all clones reach the TCRdb copy of this immuneACCESS table, which keeps in-frame sequences only. Checked studies attribute under half of the gap to unresolved V genes and leave the rest unexplained. V and J calls and clone size are given by that table; D and trimming were obtained from the DNA. Across this sample there are about 160,000 clones, with around 80% seen only once. The leading ten clones occupy 4% to 5.5% of the sample.

The cohort comprised 666 healthy bone marrow donors. At the time of sampling, all cohort members were nominally healthy, though unrecorded immune exposures were likely present. The donor tested CMV seronegative and was one of the 352 seronegative cohort members. A peripheral blood sample was collected from each donor, and TCR beta sequencing was performed on peripheral blood mononuclear cells. Genomic DNA was extracted from the blood cell samples with the Qiagen DNeasy Blood Extraction Kit. The receptor was derived from a male donor in good health and CMV-seronegative. Sample: PBMCs. This sequence uses TRBV4-1 and TRBJ2-7, and TRBD2 may be the D gene, going by 7 matching bases. The sequence in DNA is TGCGCCAGCAGCCAGGGAGGGGGGGGGCCCGAGCAGTACTTC. The translation is CASSQGGGGPEQYF.